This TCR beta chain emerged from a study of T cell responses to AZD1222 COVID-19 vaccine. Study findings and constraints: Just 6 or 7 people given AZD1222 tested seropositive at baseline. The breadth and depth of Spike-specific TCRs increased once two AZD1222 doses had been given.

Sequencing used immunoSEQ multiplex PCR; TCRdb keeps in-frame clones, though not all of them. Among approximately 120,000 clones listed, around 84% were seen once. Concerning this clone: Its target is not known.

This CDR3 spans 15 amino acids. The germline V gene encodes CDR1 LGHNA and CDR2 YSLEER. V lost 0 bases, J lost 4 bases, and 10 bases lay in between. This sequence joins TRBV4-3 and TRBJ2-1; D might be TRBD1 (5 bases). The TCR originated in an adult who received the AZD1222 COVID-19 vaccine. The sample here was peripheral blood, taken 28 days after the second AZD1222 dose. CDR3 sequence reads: CASSQETAPYNEQFF. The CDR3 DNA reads TGCGCCAGCAGCCAAGAGACAGCCCCTTACAATGAGCAGTTCTTC.